Each of the 18 T cell receptor beta chains below was sequenced from the same sample in a study of shared T cell receptors in the human thymus. Sequencing was performed with immunoSEQ multiplex PCR; in TCRdb, only in-frame clones are kept and a portion is missing. This table has about 710,000 clones, around 87% appearing once. These data also featured in a second study, about human thymus T cells.

Sequencing was done on a sample of thymocytes. The receptor set was obtained from a boy under two years old with a congenital heart defect.

The CDR3 sequence is CASSLEIDRDIPGTGELFF. The CDR3 DNA is TGTGCCAGCAGCTTAGAAATAGACCGGGACATCCCGGGCACCGGGGAGCTGTTTTTT. V and J are TRBV7-3 and TRBJ2-2; TRBD1 is a possible D gene (6 bases). The CDR3 has 19 amino acids. Germline CDR1 is SGHTA and CDR2 is FQGTGA. Trimming took 2 bases from V and 4 from J, leaving 23 bases between them.

This clone has a single count. The J gene is TRBJ2-7, the V gene TRBV4-1; D is perhaps TRBD2 (6 bases). Germline CDR1 MGHRA, CDR2 YSYEKL. V lost 3 bases and J lost 4, with 22 bases in between. CDR3 length: 17 amino acids. The CDR3 is CASSHPSEGVLSYEQYF. The CDR3 DNA reads as TGCGCCAGCAGCCACCCTAGCGAAGGGGTTTTGAGTTACGAGCAGTACTTC.

The V gene is TRBV15, the J gene TRBJ2-3; the D gene is possibly TRBD2 (6 bases). Germline CDR1 LNHNV, CDR2 YYDKDF (reference sequence). V was trimmed by 8 bases and J by 6 bases, leaving 6 bases between them. This CDR3 is built from 10 residues. The CDR3 loop is CATGGDTQYF. The CDR3 bases are TGTGCCACCGGAGGGGATACGCAGTATTTT.

The CDR3 coding sequence is TGTGCTAGTGGTTTGGTACGGGGGACTAGCGGGAGTGCAGATACGCAGTATTTT. It codes for CASGLVRGTSGSADTQYF. This rearrangement joins TRBV12-5 to TRBJ2-3; TRBD2 matches 14 bases. This CDR3 has 18 residues. The V gene's germline CDR1 is LGHNT and CDR2 FRNRAP. Unmatched junction bases numbered 6, after V lost 0 bases and J lost 4 bases.

The rearrangement links TRBV19 to TRBJ2-6; weak D call: TRBD1 (6 bases). Germline CDR1 is LNHDA and CDR2 is SQIVND (reference sequence). There are 17 residues in the CDR3. V was cut by 5 bases and J by 2 bases, with 16 bases left in between. The CDR3 nucleotides are TGTGCCAGTAGTCCGGGCAGGGGCAATGCTGGGGCCAACGTCCTGACTTTC. Protein product: CASSPGRGNAGANVLTF.

The chain joins TRBV27 to TRBJ1-1; 9 positions agree with TRBD1. The CDR3 has 16 residues. The junction had 5 bases not matched to a gene; V was cut back by 2 bases and J by 1 base. Germline CDR1 and CDR2: MNHEY and SMNVEV (reference sequence). The chain's CDR3 is CASSLTTGGANTEAFF. In DNA form, the CDR3 reads TGTGCCAGCAGTTTAACGACAGGGGGAGCGAACACTGAAGCTTTCTTT.

The rearrangement joins TRBV27 to TRBJ1-3; a possible D gene is TRBD1 (5 bases). The germline V gene encodes CDR1 MNHEY and CDR2 SMNVEV (reference sequence). This CDR3 region has 15 residues. With 4 bases removed from V and 0 bases from J, the gap between germline ends came to 10 bases. The CDR3 reads CASSSSQASGNTIYF. The CDR3 region has the DNA TGTGCCAGCAGTTCGTCACAGGCCTCTGGAAACACCATATATTTT.

The chain has TRBV10-3 and TRBJ2-2; 9 bases map to TRBD2. Germline V CDR1 and CDR2: ENHRY, SYGVKD. J gave up 3 bases and V 3 bases, and 2 bases lay outside the gene matches. The CDR3 is made up of 15 amino acids. CDR3 nucleotide sequence: TGTGCCATCAGTGACAGCGGGAGGTACACCGGGGAGCTGTTTTTT. This sequence encodes CAISDSGRYTGELFF.

The J gene is TRBJ2-1, the V gene TRBV5-4, with D maybe TRBD2 (7 bases). With 4 bases removed from V and 13 bases from J, the gap between germline ends came to 18 bases. The CDR3 has 13 amino acids. Germline assignment: CDR1 SGHNT and CDR2 YYREEE (reference sequence). DNA of the CDR3: TGTGCCAGCAGCCTAGGGGGGGAATGGGTACAGTTCTTC. It specifies CASSLGGEWVQFF.

This clone was counted a few times. The rearrangement links TRBV19 to TRBJ2-1; tentatively, D is TRBD2 (5 bases). V lost 5 bases and J 8 bases, leaving 19 bases between the germline ends. The CDR3 runs to 15 residues. Germline V gene data show CDR1 as LNHDA and CDR2 as SQIVND (reference sequence). The CDR3 sequence is CASSREGLGADEQFF. The CDR3 DNA follows: TGTGCCAGTAGTCGAGAAGGGTTGGGAGCGGATGAGCAGTTCTTC.

V gene TRBV5-6 combines with J gene TRBJ2-7, with D perhaps TRBD1 (5 bases). The CDR3 length is 12 residues. Trimming stripped 6 bases from V and 3 bases from J, with 10 bases between. CDR1 is SGHDT, CDR2 YYEEEE, per germline. CDR3 loop: CASTQGLYEQYF. The CDR3 DNA reads as TGTGCCAGCACCCAGGGTCTCTACGAGCAGTACTTC.

The chain carries TRBV11-2 and TRBJ1-2; TRBD1 matches 8 bases. With V trimmed by 6 bases and J by 5 bases, 11 bases remained unmatched. The CDR3 runs 15 residues. The germline V gene encodes CDR1 SGHAT and CDR2 FQNNGV. The DNA of the CDR3 is TGTGCCAGCAGGATTTCGACAGGGGAATTATATGGCTACACCTTC. Its protein is CASRISTGELYGYTF.

The rearrangement joins TRBV11-2 to TRBJ1-2; 8 positions match TRBD1. CDR1 is SGHAT and CDR2 is FQNNGV in the germline V gene. V was pared by 4 bases and J by 4 bases, with 5 bases of the junction left unmatched. The CDR3 covers 14 residues. This CDR3 reads CASSSQGALYGYTF. The DNA for the CDR3 is TGTGCCAGCAGCTCCCAGGGGGCTCTCTATGGCTACACCTTC.

The rearrangement uses TRBV4-2 and TRBJ2-2, with 14 bases lining up with TRBD2. There are 17 residues in the CDR3. The J segment lost 7 bases and the V segment lost 2 bases, leaving 6 bases of the junction unmatched. CDR1 and CDR2 (germline): LGHNA, YNFKEQ. For the CDR3, the DNA is TGTGCCAGCAGCCAACCCCGACTAGCGGGGGGGAACGGGGAGCTGTTTTTT. Its protein product is CASSQPRLAGGNGELFF.

This chain joins TRBV7-4 and TRBJ1-1; 10 bases align to TRBD1. There are 14 residues in the CDR3. CDR1 is SGHVT, CDR2 SQSDAQ, per germline. The trim removed 5 bases at V and 1 base at J, leaving 1 base unmatched. As DNA, the CDR3 is TGTGCCAGCAGCGGGACAGGGGAGAACACTGAAGCTTTCTTT. Amino acid sequence: CASSGTGENTEAFF.

The J gene is TRBJ2-2, the V gene TRBV2; 7 bases are shared with TRBD2. The trim removed 11 bases at V and 4 bases at J, leaving 7 bases unmatched. This CDR3 is built from 13 residues. Germline lookup yields CDR1 SNHLY and CDR2 FYNNEI. In DNA form, the CDR3 reads TGTGCCGGGGGAGGGCCGGGCACCGGGGAGCTGTTTTTT. Translating gives CAGGGPGTGELFF.

This clone was detected once. This chain links TRBV25-1 with TRBJ1-4; D is unclear. This CDR3 spans 14 amino acids. Between the trimmed V and J ends, which lost 5 bases and 0 bases, there was a span of 7 bases. Germline values: CDR1 MGHDK, CDR2 SYGVNS. The CDR3 coding sequence is TGTGCCAGCAGTCGGGGATCAACTAATGAAAAACTGTTTTTT. Translation gives CASSRGSTNEKLFF.

The chain employs TRBV4-3 and TRBJ2-5; 10 nucleotides align to TRBD2. The CDR3 spans 15 residues. Germline CDR1 and CDR2: LGHNA and YSLEER. Trimming removed 1 base from V and 4 bases from J; junction bases left unmatched: 3. The CDR3 sequence: CASSQGASGGETQYF. The CDR3 nucleotides are TGCGCCAGCAGCCAAGGGGCTAGCGGGGGAGAGACCCAGTACTTC.